This TCR beta chain comes out of a study of technical replicates of blood from a handful of donors. This CDR3 spans 15 amino acids. The germline CDR1 and CDR2 sequences are MNHEY and SVGAGI. The V end lost 2 bases, the J end lost 5 bases, and 13 bases lay between the germline ends. Assay used: immunoSEQ multiplex PCR; TCRdb lists only in-frame clones, some missing. The repertoire holds 75,000 to 95,000 clones, with 95% as singletons. This chain uses TRBV6-5 with TRBJ1-5; TRBD1 might be the D (6 bases). This TCR was sampled from a human donor in good health. The sequenced sample was T cells isolated from PBMCs. The CDR3: CASSYRQGTDQPQHF. The CDR3 DNA reads as TGTGCCAGCAGTTACCGGCAGGGGACGGATCAGCCCCAGCATTTT.